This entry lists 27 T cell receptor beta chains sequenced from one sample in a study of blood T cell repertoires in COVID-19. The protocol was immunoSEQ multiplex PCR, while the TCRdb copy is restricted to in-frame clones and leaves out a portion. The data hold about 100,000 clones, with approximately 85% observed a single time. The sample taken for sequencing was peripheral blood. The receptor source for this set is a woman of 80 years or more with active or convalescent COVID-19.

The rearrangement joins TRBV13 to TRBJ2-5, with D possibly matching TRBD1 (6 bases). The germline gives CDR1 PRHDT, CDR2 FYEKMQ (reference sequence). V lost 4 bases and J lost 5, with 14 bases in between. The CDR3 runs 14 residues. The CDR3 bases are TGTGCCAGCAGCTCACAGGGACCTGGGGAGACCCAGTACTTC. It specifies CASSSQGPGETQYF.

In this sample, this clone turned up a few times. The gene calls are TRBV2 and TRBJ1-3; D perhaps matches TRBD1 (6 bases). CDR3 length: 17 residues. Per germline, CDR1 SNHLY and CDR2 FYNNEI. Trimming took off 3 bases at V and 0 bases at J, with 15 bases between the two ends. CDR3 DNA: TGTGCCAGCAGTGATAGCGGGGGCCCTAGCTCTGGAAACACCATATATTTT. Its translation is CASSDSGGPSSGNTIYF.

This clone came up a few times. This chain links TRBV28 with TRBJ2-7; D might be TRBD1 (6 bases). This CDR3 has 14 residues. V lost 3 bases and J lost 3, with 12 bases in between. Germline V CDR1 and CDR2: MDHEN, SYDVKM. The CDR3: CASSFLGRGYEQYF. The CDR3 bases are TGTGCCAGCAGTTTCTTAGGCAGGGGCTACGAGCAGTACTTC.

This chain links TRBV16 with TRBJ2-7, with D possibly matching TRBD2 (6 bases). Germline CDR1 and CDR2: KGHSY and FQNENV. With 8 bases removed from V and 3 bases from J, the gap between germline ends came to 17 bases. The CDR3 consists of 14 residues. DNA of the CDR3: TGTGCCAGCCGGGGAGGACAAAGCATCTACGAGCAGTACTTC. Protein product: CASRGGQSIYEQYF.

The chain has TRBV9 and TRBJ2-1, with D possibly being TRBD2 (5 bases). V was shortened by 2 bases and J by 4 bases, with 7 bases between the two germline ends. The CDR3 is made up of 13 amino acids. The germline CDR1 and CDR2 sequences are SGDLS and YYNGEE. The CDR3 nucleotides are TGTGCCAGCAGCGTTCTAGCATACAATGAGCAGTTCTTC. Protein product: CASSVLAYNEQFF.

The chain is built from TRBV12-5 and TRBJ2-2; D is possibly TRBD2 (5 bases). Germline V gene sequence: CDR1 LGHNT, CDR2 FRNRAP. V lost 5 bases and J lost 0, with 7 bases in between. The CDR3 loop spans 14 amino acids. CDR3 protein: CASGHGANTGELFF. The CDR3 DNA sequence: TGTGCTAGTGGTCACGGGGCGAACACCGGGGAGCTGTTTTTT.

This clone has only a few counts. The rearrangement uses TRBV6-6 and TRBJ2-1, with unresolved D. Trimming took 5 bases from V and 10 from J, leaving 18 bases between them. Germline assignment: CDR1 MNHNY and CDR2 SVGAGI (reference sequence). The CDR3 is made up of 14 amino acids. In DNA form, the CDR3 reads TGTGCCAGCAGTCGCCTAGATGGTCCTCCGGAGCAGTTCTTC. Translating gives CASSRLDGPPEQFF.

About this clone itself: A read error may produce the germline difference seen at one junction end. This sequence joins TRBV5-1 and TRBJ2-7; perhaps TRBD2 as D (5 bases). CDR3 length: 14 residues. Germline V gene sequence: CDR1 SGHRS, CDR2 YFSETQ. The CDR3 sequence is CASSLVGSSYEQYF. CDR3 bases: TGTGCCAGCAGCTTGGTTGGGAGCTCCTACGAGCAGTACTTC.

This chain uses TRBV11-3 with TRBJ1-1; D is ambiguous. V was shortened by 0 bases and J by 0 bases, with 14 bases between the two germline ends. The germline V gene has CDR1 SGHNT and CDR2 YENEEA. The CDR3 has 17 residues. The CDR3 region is CASSLDTAAGMNTEAFF. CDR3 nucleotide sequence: TGTGCCAGCAGCTTAGACACCGCCGCAGGCATGAACACTGAAGCTTTCTTT. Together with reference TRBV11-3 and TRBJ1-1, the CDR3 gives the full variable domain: EAGVVQSPRYKIIEKKQPVAFWCNPISGHNTLYWYLQNLGQGPELLIRYENEEAVDDSQLPKDRFSAERLKGVDSTLKIQPAELGDSAVYLCASSLDTAAGMNTEAFFGQGTRLTVV.

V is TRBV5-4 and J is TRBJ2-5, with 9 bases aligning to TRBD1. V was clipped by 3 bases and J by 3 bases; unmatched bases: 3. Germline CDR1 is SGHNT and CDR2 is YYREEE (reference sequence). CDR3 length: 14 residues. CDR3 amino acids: CASSSGTGKETQYF. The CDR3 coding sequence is TGTGCCAGCAGCTCCGGGACAGGGAAAGAGACCCAGTACTTC.

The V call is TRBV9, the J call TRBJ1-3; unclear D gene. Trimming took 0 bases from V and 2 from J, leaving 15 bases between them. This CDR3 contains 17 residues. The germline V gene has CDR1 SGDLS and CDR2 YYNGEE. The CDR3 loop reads CASSVEGGSYPGNTIYF. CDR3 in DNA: TGTGCCAGCAGCGTAGAGGGTGGGAGTTACCCTGGAAACACCATATATTTT.

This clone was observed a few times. CDR3 region: CASSLSHDYGYTF. The CDR3 DNA follows: TGTGCCAGCAGCTTGTCCCATGACTATGGCTACACCTTC. The J gene is TRBJ1-2, the V gene TRBV5-4; no reliable D call. The germline CDR1 and CDR2 sequences are SGHNT and YYREEE (reference sequence). CDR3 size: 13 residues. V was trimmed by 1 base and J by 3 bases, leaving 7 bases between them. Drawing the rest from reference TRBV5-4 and TRBJ1-2, the complete variable domain is ETGVTQSPTHLIKTRGQQVTLRCSSQSGHNTVSWYQQALGQGPQFIFQYYREEENGRGNFPPRFSGLQFPNYSSELNVNALELDDSALYLCASSLSHDYGYTFGSGTRLTVV.

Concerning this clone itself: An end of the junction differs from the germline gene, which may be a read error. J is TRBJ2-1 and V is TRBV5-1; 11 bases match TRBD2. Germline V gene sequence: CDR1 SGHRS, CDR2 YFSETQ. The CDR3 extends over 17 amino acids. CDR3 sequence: CASSLVRLRGLAVEQFF. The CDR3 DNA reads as TGTGCCAGCAGCTTGGTGAGGCTTCGGGGACTAGCGGTTGAGCAGTTCTTC.

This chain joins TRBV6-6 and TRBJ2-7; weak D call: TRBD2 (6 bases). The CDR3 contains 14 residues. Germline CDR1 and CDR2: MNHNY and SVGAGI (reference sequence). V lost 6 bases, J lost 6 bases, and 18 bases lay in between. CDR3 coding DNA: TGTGCCAGCAGCCCGGGGACTCGTTCCCCCGAGCAGTACTTC. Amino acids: CASSPGTRSPEQYF.

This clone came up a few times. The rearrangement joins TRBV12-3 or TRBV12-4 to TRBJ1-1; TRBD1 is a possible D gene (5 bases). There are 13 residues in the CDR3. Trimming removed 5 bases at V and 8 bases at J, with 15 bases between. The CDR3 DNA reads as TGTGCCAGCAGTCGTCGACAGAAGGTGGAAGCTTTCTTT. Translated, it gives CASSRRQKVEAFF.

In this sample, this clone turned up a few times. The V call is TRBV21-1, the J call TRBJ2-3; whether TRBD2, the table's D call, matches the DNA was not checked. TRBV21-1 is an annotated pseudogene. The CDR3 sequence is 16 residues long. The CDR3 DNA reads TGTGCCAGCAGCAGGACCGGGAGAGGGGGCACAGATACGCAGTATTTT. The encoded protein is CASSRTGRGGTDTQYF.

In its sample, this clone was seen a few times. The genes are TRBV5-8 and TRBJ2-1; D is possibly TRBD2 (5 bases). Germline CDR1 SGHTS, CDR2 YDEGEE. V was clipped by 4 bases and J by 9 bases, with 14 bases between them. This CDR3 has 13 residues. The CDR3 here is CASSPVRAGEQFF. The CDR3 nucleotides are TGTGCCAGCAGCCCTGTCCGTGCGGGTGAGCAGTTCTTC. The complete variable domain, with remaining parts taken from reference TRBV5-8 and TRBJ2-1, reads EAGVTQSPTHLIKTRGQQATLRCSPISGHTSVYWYQQALGLGLQFLLWYDEGEERNRGNFPPRFSGRQFPNYSSELNVNALELEDSALYLCASSPVRAGEQFFGPGTRLTVL.

The CDR3 DNA is TGTGCCAGCAGCTTGGGAGCCTCCCGGGTAGAGGGCACCGGGGAGCTGTTTTTT. It yields the protein CASSLGASRVEGTGELFF. This chain joins TRBV5-8 and TRBJ2-2; possible D gene TRBD2, 5 bases. The germline V and J ends were trimmed by 0 bases and 4 bases, with 19 bases remaining between them. The CDR3 is made up of 18 amino acids. Per the germline V gene, CDR1 is SGHTS and CDR2 is YDEGEE.

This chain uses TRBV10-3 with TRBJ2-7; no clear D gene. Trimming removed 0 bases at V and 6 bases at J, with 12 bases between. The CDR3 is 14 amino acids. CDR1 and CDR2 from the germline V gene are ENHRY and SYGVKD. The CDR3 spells CAISESSAAGEQYF. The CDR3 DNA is TGTGCCATCAGTGAGTCCTCGGCGGCCGGCGAGCAGTACTTC.

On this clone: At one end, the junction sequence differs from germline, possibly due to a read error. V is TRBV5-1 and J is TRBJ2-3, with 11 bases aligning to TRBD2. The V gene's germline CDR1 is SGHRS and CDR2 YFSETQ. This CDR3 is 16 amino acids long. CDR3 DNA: TGTGCCAGCAGCTTTGGGACTAGCGGTTTCACAGATACGCAGTATTTT. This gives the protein CASSFGTSGFTDTQYF.

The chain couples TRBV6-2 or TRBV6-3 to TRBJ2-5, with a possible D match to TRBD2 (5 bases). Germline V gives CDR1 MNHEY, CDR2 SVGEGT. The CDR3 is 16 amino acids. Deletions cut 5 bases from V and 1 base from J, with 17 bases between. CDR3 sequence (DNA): TGTGCCAGCAGTATGACACCCAGACGGGGCCAAGAGACCCAGTACTTC. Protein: CASSMTPRRGQETQYF.

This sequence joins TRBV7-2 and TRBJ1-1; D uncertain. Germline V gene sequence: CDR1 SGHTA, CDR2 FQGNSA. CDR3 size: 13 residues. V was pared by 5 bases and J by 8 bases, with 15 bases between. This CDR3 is CASSTQVQLEAFF. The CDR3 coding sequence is TGTGCCAGCAGCACCCAGGTCCAGTTGGAAGCTTTCTTT.

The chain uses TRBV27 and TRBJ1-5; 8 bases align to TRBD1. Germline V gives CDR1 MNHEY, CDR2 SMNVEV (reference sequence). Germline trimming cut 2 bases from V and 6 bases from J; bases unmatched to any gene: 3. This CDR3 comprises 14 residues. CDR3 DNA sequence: TGTGCCAGCAGTTTACAGGGGGCCTTTCAGCCCCAGCATTTT. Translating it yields CASSLQGAFQPQHF.

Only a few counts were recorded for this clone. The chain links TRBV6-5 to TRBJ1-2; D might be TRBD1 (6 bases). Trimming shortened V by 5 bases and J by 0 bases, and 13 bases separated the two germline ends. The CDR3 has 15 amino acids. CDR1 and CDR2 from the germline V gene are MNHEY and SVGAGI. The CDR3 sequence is CASSPSDSANYGYTF. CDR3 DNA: TGTGCCAGCAGTCCCTCGGACAGTGCTAACTATGGCTACACCTTC.

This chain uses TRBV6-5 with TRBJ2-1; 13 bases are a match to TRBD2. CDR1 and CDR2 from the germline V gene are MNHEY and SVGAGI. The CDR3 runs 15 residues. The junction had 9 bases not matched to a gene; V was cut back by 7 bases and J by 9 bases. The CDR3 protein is CASIQAGTSGAEQFF. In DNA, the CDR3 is TGTGCCAGCATCCAAGCCGGGACTAGCGGGGCTGAGCAGTTCTTC.

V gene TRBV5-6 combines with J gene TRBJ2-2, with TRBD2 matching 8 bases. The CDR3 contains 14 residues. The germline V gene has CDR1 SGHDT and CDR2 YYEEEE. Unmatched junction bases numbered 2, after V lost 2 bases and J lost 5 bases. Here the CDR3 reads CASSFSGGTGELFF. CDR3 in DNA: TGTGCCAGCAGCTTCTCGGGAGGGACCGGGGAGCTGTTTTTT.

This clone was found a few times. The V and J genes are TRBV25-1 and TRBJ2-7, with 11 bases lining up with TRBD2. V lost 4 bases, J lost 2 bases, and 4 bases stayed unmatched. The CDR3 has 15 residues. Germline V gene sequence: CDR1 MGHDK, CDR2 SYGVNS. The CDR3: CASSGLAGGTYEQYF. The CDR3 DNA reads TGTGCCAGCAGTGGCCTAGCGGGAGGCACCTACGAGCAGTACTTC.